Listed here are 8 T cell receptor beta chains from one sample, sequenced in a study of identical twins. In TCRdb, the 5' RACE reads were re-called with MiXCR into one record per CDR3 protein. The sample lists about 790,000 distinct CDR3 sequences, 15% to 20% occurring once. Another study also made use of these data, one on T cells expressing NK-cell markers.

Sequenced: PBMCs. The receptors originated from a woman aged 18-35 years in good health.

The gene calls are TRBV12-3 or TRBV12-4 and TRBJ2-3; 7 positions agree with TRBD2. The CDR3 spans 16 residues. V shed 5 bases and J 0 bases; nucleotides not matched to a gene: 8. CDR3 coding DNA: TGTGCCAGCAGTCCCCAAGCGGGGTTTAGCACAGATACGCAGTATTTT. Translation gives CASSPQAGFSTDTQYF.

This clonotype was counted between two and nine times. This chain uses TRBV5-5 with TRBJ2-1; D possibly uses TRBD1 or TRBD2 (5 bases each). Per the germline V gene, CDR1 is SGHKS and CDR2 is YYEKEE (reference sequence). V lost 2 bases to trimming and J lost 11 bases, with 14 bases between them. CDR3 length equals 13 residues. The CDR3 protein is CASSFRTEGKQFF. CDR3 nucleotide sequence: TGTGCCAGCAGCTTTAGGACCGAGGGGAAGCAGTTCTTC.

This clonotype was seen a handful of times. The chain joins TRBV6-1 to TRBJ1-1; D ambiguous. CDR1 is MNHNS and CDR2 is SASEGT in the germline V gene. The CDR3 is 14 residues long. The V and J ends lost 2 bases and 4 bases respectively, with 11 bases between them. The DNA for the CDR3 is TGTGCCAGCAGTGAATACGGGGTGGGCACTGAAGCTTTCTTT. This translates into CASSEYGVGTEAFF.

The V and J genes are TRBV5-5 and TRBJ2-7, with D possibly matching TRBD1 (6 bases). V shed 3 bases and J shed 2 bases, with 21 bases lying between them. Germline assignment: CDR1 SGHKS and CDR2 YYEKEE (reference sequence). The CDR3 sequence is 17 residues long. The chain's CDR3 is CASSSRGSGTLPYEQYF. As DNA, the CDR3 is TGTGCCAGCAGCTCGCGAGGGTCCGGGACATTACCCTACGAGCAGTACTTC.

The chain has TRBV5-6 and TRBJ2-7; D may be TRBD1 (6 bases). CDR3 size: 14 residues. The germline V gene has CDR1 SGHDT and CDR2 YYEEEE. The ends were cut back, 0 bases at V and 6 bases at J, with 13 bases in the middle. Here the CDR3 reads CASSLAGHSSEQYF. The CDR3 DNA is TGTGCCAGCAGCTTGGCGGGACATTCCAGCGAGCAGTACTTC.

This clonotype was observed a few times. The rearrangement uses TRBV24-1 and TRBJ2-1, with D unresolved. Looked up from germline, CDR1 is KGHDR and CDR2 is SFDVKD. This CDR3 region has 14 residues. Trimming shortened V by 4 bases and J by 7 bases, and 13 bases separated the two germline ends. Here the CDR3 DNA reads TGTGCCACCAGTGACCCTCAGAATTCTAATGAGCAGTTCTTC. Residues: CATSDPQNSNEQFF.

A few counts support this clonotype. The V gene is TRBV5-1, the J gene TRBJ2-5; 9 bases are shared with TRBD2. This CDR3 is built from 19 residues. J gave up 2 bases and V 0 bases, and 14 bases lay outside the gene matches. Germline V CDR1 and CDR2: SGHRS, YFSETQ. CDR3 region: CASSLGPEITSGPQETQYF. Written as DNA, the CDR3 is TGCGCCAGCAGCTTGGGTCCAGAGATTACTAGCGGGCCACAAGAGACCCAGTACTTC.

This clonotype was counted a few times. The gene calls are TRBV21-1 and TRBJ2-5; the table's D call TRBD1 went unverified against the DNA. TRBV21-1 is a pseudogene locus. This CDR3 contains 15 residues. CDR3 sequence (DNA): TGTGCCAGCAGCAACTCCAGGGGACGCCAAGAGACCCAGTACTTC. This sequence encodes CASSNSRGRQETQYF.